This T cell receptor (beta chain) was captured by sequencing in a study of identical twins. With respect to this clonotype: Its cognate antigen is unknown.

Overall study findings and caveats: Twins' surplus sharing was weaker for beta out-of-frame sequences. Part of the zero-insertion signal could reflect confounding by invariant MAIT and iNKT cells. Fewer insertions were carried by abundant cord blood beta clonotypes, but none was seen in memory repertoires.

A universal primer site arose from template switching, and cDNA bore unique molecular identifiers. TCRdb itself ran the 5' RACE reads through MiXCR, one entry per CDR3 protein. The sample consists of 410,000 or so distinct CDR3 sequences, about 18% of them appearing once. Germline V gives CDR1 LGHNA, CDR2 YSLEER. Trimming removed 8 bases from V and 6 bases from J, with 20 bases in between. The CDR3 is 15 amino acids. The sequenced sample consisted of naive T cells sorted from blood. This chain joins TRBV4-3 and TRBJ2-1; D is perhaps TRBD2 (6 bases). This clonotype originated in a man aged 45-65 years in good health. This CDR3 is CASGGLSGSVNEQFF. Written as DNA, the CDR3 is TGCGCCAGCGGAGGACTAAGCGGGTCAGTCAATGAGCAGTTCTTC.